Following are 20 T cell receptor beta chains from one sample sequenced in a study of low-dose radiotherapy and immunotherapy resistance in tumors. Time point of the sample: before trial treatment. Primers used for first-strand cDNA, a TRAV- and TRBV-specific set, covered both alpha and beta chains. TCR amplification used 15 to 20 PCR cycles, a constant-region primer and a V-primer adapter. TCRdb itself ran the reads through MiXCR, one entry per CDR3 protein. The sample lists about 39,000 distinct CDR3 sequences; 31% were seen once. The sample here was PBMCs, taken before treatment. The receptor set was obtained from a male donor with gallbladder cancer.

This clonotype was counted ten times or more. The chain is built from TRBV7-6 and TRBJ2-6, with 7 bases identical to TRBD2. Germline V gene lookup returns CDR1 SGHVS and CDR2 FNYEAQ. The CDR3 runs to 17 residues. V shed 5 bases, J shed 0 bases, and the junction held 7 bases outside the gene matches. CDR3 in amino acids: CASSVRTGGSGANVLTF. In DNA form, the CDR3 reads TGTGCCAGCAGCGTAAGGACGGGGGGCTCTGGGGCCAACGTCCTGACTTTC. Using reference TRBV7-6 and TRBJ2-6 for the parts outside the CDR3, the full variable domain is GAGVSQSPRYKVTKRGQDVALRCDPISGHVSLYWYRQALGQGPEFLTYFNYEAQQDKSGLPNDRFSAERPEGSISTLTIQRTEQRDSAMYRCASSVRTGGSGANVLTFGAGSRLTVL.

The chain employs TRBV2 and TRBJ2-5; 11 bases are a match to TRBD2. J was trimmed by 12 bases and V by 4 bases; bases with no gene match: 7. The length of the CDR3 is 13 residues. Per the germline V gene, CDR1 is SNHLY and CDR2 is FYNNEI. The CDR3 loop reads CASSGTSGGAEYF. As DNA, the CDR3 is TGTGCCAGCAGTGGCACTAGCGGGGGAGCCGAGTACTTC.

This clonotype occurred once. The chain has TRBV3-1 and TRBJ2-5, with 7 bases identical to TRBD2. The CDR3 is 16 amino acids. V lost 5 bases, J lost 2 bases, and 11 bases stayed unmatched. Germline values: CDR1 LGHDT, CDR2 YNNKEL (reference sequence). Here the CDR3 DNA reads TGTGCCAGCAGCAGGGGAGCGGGGACCCCACAAGAGACCCAGTACTTC. As protein: CASSRGAGTPQETQYF.

This chain uses TRBV28 with TRBJ2-7; perhaps TRBD2 as D (7 bases). Germline CDR1 MDHEN, CDR2 SYDVKM. The CDR3 runs to 13 residues. V lost 7 bases and J 9 bases, leaving 19 bases between the germline ends. CDR3 region: CASTRRGGPGQYF. CDR3 nucleotide sequence: TGTGCCAGCACTAGGAGGGGGGGCCCGGGGCAGTACTTC. Looking up the rest from reference TRBV28 and TRBJ2-7 gives the full variable domain: DVKVTQSSRYLVKRTGEKVFLECVQDMDHENMFWYRQDPGLGLRLIYFSYDVKMKEKGDIPEGYSVSREKKERFSLILESASTNQTSMYLCASTRRGGPGQYFGPGTRLTVT.

This clonotype was seen at least ten times. The chain employs TRBV20-1 and TRBJ2-3; 7 bases are shared with TRBD2. The CDR3 has 15 residues. Germline CDR1 and CDR2: DFQATT and SNEGSKA (reference sequence). After removal of 3 bases from V and 2 bases from J, the junction contained 8 bases not matched to a gene. CDR3 nucleotide sequence: TGCAGTGCTAGGGTAGCGGGTCGGGACACAGATACGCAGTATTTT. It yields the protein CSARVAGRDTDTQYF.

This clonotype was observed at least ten times. The J gene is TRBJ2-5, the V gene TRBV20-1; the D call may be TRBD1 or TRBD2 (5 bases each). V gave up 7 bases and J gave up 3 bases, with 15 bases separating them. CDR3 size: 13 residues. Germline V gives CDR1 DFQATT, CDR2 SNEGSKA (reference sequence). The chain's CDR3 is CSGWGSGKETQYF. CDR3 bases: TGCAGTGGCTGGGGGAGCGGCAAAGAGACCCAGTACTTC.

This clonotype is medium-sized in the sample. The V gene is TRBV28, the J gene TRBJ2-3; no clear D gene. The V and J ends lost 4 bases and 0 bases respectively, with 8 bases between them. The length of the CDR3 is 14 residues. CDR1 and CDR2 (germline): MDHEN, SYDVKM. CDR3 sequence reads: CASSYPGSTDTQYF. The CDR3 DNA is TGTGCCAGCAGTTATCCCGGTAGCACAGATACGCAGTATTTT.

The V call is TRBV9, the J call TRBJ2-7, with a weak D call TRBD2 (5 bases). Between the trimmed V and J ends, which lost 0 bases and 6 bases, there was a span of 16 bases. The germline CDR1 and CDR2 sequences are SGDLS and YYNGEE. This CDR3 contains 15 residues. The CDR3 spells CASSVDLGSACEQYF. In DNA, the CDR3 is TGTGCCAGCAGCGTAGATTTGGGTAGCGCCTGCGAGCAGTACTTC.

This chain uses TRBV12-3 or TRBV12-4 with TRBJ2-5, with D maybe TRBD1 (6 bases). V lost 0 bases, J lost 5 bases, and 13 bases lay in between. The CDR3 totals 15 residues. CDR3 protein: CASSLALGAGETQYF. For the CDR3, the DNA is TGTGCCAGCAGTTTAGCTCTGGGGGCAGGGGAGACCCAGTACTTC.

Only a few counts were recorded for this clonotype. V gene TRBV5-4 combines with J gene TRBJ2-1; the D call may be TRBD1 or TRBD2 (5 bases each). Trimming left V 5 bases short and J 7 bases short, with 10 bases between. This CDR3 has 12 residues. Germline CDR1 SGHNT, CDR2 YYREEE (reference sequence). Here the CDR3 DNA reads TGTGCCAGCAGAAGCAGGGAGAATGAGCAGTTCTTC. Its protein product is CASRSRENEQFF.

This clonotype was counted at least ten times. The V and J genes are TRBV6-1 and TRBJ1-5; D unclear. Trimming cost V 4 bases and J 0 bases, with 13 bases left between them. The CDR3 is 16 amino acids. Per the germline V gene, CDR1 is MNHNS and CDR2 is SASEGT. DNA of the CDR3: TGTGCCAGCAGTGTCCTCGACTATAATAGCAATCAGCCCCAGCATTTT. Its translation: CASSVLDYNSNQPQHF.

This clonotype has ten or more counts. The chain combines TRBV6-6 with TRBJ2-3, with 9 bases lining up with TRBD1. The CDR3 covers 15 residues. Germline trimming cut 9 bases from V and 8 bases from J; bases unmatched to any gene: 15. CDR1 is MNHNY, CDR2 SVGAGI, per germline (reference sequence). The CDR3 sequence is CASSTGQGLMGTQYF. The CDR3 DNA reads as TGTGCCAGTTCTACGGGACAGGGCCTTATGGGTACGCAGTATTTT.

This clonotype was picked up a small number of times. The J gene is TRBJ2-5, the V gene TRBV28; 7 bases agree with TRBD2. With V trimmed by 7 bases and J by 4 bases, 18 bases remained unmatched. Germline V gene data show CDR1 as MDHEN and CDR2 as SYDVKM. The CDR3 is 17 residues long. Here the CDR3 reads CASTIPVGGGRGETQYF. The CDR3 nucleotides read TGTGCCAGCACCATCCCGGTTGGGGGAGGGCGAGGAGAGACCCAGTACTTC.

This clonotype was detected only a few times. The chain is built from TRBV29-1 and TRBJ2-7; 12 nucleotides agree with TRBD2. From germline, CDR1 is SQVTM and CDR2 ANQGSEA. Losses at the gene ends were 1 base for V and 2 bases for J; bases not matched to a gene: 3. This CDR3 has 15 amino acids. Here the CDR3 reads CSVEGLAGAPYEQYF. The DNA of the CDR3 is TGCAGCGTTGAAGGACTAGCGGGAGCCCCCTACGAGCAGTACTTC.

This clonotype was recorded many times. The chain couples TRBV7-3 to TRBJ2-1; D perhaps matches TRBD2 (5 bases). The germline V and J ends were trimmed by 0 bases and 0 bases, with 15 bases remaining between them. Germline V gene data show CDR1 as SGHTA and CDR2 as FQGTGA. The CDR3 runs to 18 residues. CDR3 DNA sequence: TGTGCCAGCAGCTTAACCCTCGTCGGGGTAAACTCCTACAATGAGCAGTTCTTC. This gives the protein CASSLTLVGVNSYNEQFF.

The rearrangement links TRBV19 to TRBJ2-3; D remains ambiguous. V dropped 3 bases and J dropped 3 bases, with 13 bases sitting between them. Germline V gene lookup returns CDR1 LNHDA and CDR2 SQIVND (reference sequence). This CDR3 comprises 15 residues. The CDR3 DNA reads as TGTGCCAGTAGTATTCGACCTCGGCCAACAGATACGCAGTATTTT. Translating it yields CASSIRPRPTDTQYF.

The chain has TRBV20-1 and TRBJ2-5, with 8 bases matching TRBD2. The CDR3 loop spans 13 amino acids. Germline loops: CDR1 DFQATT, CDR2 SNEGSKA (reference sequence). CDR3 residues: CSRGGSLEETQYF. For the CDR3, the DNA is TGCAGCCGGGGGGGATCTCTGGAAGAGACCCAGTACTTC.

J is TRBJ2-7 and V is TRBV27; 12 nucleotides line up with TRBD2. The V gene end was trimmed by 5 bases and the J gene end by 0 bases; junction bases not matched to a gene: 2. Germline V gene sequence: CDR1 MNHEY, CDR2 SMNVEV (reference sequence). The length of the CDR3 is 15 residues. CDR3 residues: CASSMTSGSSYEQYF. The DNA for the CDR3 is TGTGCCAGCAGTATGACTAGCGGGAGCTCCTACGAGCAGTACTTC.

At least ten counts were recorded for this clonotype. The chain employs TRBV3-1 and TRBJ2-7; the match to TRBD1 covers 8 bases. Germline CDR1 LGHDT, CDR2 YNNKEL (reference sequence). J was trimmed by 2 bases and V by 3 bases; bases with no gene match: 6. The CDR3 has 15 residues. As DNA, the CDR3 is TGTGCCAGCAGCCAGGACAGGGTCGGTCCCTACGAGCAGTACTTC. Translation gives CASSQDRVGPYEQYF.

This clonotype qualifies as medium-sized. V gene TRBV5-4 combines with J gene TRBJ2-7; D ambiguous. The CDR3 covers 14 residues. From germline, CDR1 is SGHNT and CDR2 YYREEE (reference sequence). V lost 4 bases and J lost 5, with 16 bases in between. The CDR3 here is CASSPGWAHDEQYF. DNA for the CDR3: TGTGCCAGCAGCCCCGGGTGGGCCCACGACGAGCAGTACTTC.